This TCR beta chain was recovered during a study of T cell changes during pregnancy in multiple sclerosis. The germline CDR1 and CDR2 sequences are LNHDA and SQIVND (reference sequence). The CDR3 sequence is 12 residues long. Trimming left V 5 bases short and J 3 bases short, with 8 bases between. Sequencing was performed with immunoSEQ multiplex PCR; in TCRdb, only in-frame clones are kept and a portion is missing. The profile shows about 64,000 clones, roughly 92% of them singletons. This clone has just a few counts. This rearrangement joins TRBV19 to TRBJ2-7, with TRBD1 as a possible D gene (6 bases). Sequenced here: peripheral blood, sampled in the second trimester of pregnancy. The clonotype originates from a female donor with multiple sclerosis, enrolled in a pregnancy study. The CDR3 bases are TGTGCCAGTAGTGCGGACAGCTACGAGCAGTACTTC. The encoded protein is CASSADSYEQYF.